The TCR beta chain described here comes from a study of blood T cell repertoires in COVID-19. Study-level information: Acute and convalescent COVID-19 specimens originated in the United States, Italy and Spain. T cells, B-cell-depleted T cells, or PBMCs supplied cDNA or gDNA.

In the authors' methods: How many nucleated cells were present was estimated from reference gene primer amplification. The table came from immunoSEQ multiplex PCR; TCRdb's copy has only in-frame clones and leaves some out. That table is the source of V, J and clone size, and D and trimming were worked out from the DNA. The sample lists around 100,000 clones, less than 85% seen once, with roughly 22% in the top ten. Specimen: peripheral blood. The source of this sequence is a human donor in a cohort sampled during active COVID-19.

The CDR3 loop reads CASSSHLGGGEATGELFF. In DNA form, the CDR3 reads TGTGCCAGCAGCTCCCACCTAGGCGGTGGGGAGGCCACCGGGGAGCTGTTTTTT. The chain carries TRBV4-2 and TRBJ2-2; a weak D match, TRBD2 (6 bases). Trimming pared 5 bases from V and 4 bases from J, leaving 23 bases between. Germline V gene lookup returns CDR1 LGHNA and CDR2 YNFKEQ. The CDR3 spans 18 residues.